Below are 25 T cell receptor beta chains sequenced from a single sample in a study of shared clonotypes between healthy human individuals. Libraries were prepared by immunoSEQ multiplex PCR; TCRdb keeps only in-frame clonotypes and omits some of them. This sample has about half a million clones, with 60% to 80% found just once. The sequenced sample was PBMCs. These TCRs come from a woman aged 40 to 50 in good health. Some clones in this sample may be carry-over from other donors' samples.

The chain recombines TRBV7-2 with TRBJ2-7, with a weak D call TRBD1 (6 bases). Germline assignment: CDR1 SGHTA and CDR2 FQGNSA. The V end was cut by 5 bases, the J end by 3 bases, with 14 bases between. CDR3 length: 14 amino acids. As DNA, the CDR3 is TGTGCCAGCAGCACACAACAGGGAGTCTACGAGCAGTACTTC. This gives the protein CASSTQQGVYEQYF.

V gene TRBV20-1 combines with J gene TRBJ1-2; D gene ambiguous. Germline V gene data show CDR1 as DFQATT and CDR2 as SNEGSKA (reference sequence). This CDR3 has 9 residues. CDR3 protein: CVSGPGYTF. The CDR3 region has the DNA TGCGTATCGGGTCCCGGCTACACCTTC.

V and J are TRBV28 and TRBJ2-1, with 12 bases that match TRBD2. The CDR3 extends over 16 amino acids. After removal of 3 bases from V and 7 bases from J, the junction contained 7 bases not matched to a gene. Germline CDR1 reads MDHEN; CDR2 reads SYDVKM. DNA for the CDR3: TGTGCCAGCAGTTTCCGACTAGCGGGAGTTACGAATGAGCAGTTCTTC. It translates to CASSFRLAGVTNEQFF.

J is TRBJ2-2 and V is TRBV1. TRBV1 is an annotated pseudogene. The CDR3 has 16 residues. The CDR3 DNA reads as TGCACCAGCAGCCAAGAGTGGCGCACGAACACCGGGGAGCTGTTTTTT. Translating gives CTSSQEWRTNTGELFF.

V and J are TRBV11-2 and TRBJ1-1; D is ambiguous. In germline, CDR1 is SGHAT, CDR2 FQNNGV. The CDR3 consists of 17 residues. The V gene lost 5 bases and the J gene lost 1 base, with 20 bases spanning the gap. CDR3 region: CASSPNRGRWTNTEAFF. The CDR3 nucleotides read TGTGCCAGCAGCCCTAACCGAGGGCGGTGGACGAACACTGAAGCTTTCTTT.

The rearrangement links TRBV7-2 to TRBJ2-1; TRBD1 aligns across 10 bases. The V gene end was trimmed by 6 bases and the J gene end by 7 bases; junction bases not matched to a gene: 3. CDR3 size: 13 residues. Per germline, CDR1 SGHTA and CDR2 FQGNSA. CDR3 bases: TGTGCCAGCAGTCGGGACAGGGGAAATGAGCAGTTCTTC. Translated: CASSRDRGNEQFF.

This clone has only one observation. This rearrangement joins TRBV6-5 to TRBJ2-5; the D gene is possibly TRBD2 (6 bases). V was trimmed by 6 bases and J by 4 bases, leaving 15 bases between them. The V gene's germline CDR1 is MNHEY and CDR2 SVGAGI. The CDR3 sequence is 14 residues long. As DNA, the CDR3 is TGTGCCAGCAGCTACGGGGGACTCGCAGAGACCCAGTACTTC. As protein: CASSYGGLAETQYF.

This clone was counted a single time. A far larger clone is one base from this, pointing to a likely read error. This sample also contains other DNA sequences that code for the same CDR3. V is TRBV5-6 and J is TRBJ1-3; D remains unclear. Germline lookup yields CDR1 SGHDT and CDR2 YYEEEE. This CDR3 spans 14 amino acids. V lost 4 bases, J lost 4 bases, and 12 bases lay in between. The DNA of the CDR3 is TGTGCCAGCAGCCGGACCCAGACGGGAAACACCATATATTTT. Protein sequence: CASSRTQTGNTIYF.

This clone appeared a single time. The rearrangement uses TRBV4-3 and TRBJ2-2; D is unclear. The CDR3 is 14 residues long. Germline CDR1 reads LGHNA; CDR2 reads YSLEER. V lost 4 bases to trimming and J lost 4 bases, with 10 bases between them. CDR3: CASSPVGSTGELFF. The CDR3 nucleotides read TGCGCCAGCAGCCCTGTCGGGTCCACCGGGGAGCTGTTTTTT.

The gene calls are TRBV5-1 and TRBJ2-1, with 8 bases that match TRBD2. The length of the CDR3 is 16 residues. CDR1 SGHRS and CDR2 YFSETQ come from the germline V gene. The J segment lost 8 bases and the V segment lost 3 bases, leaving 13 bases of the junction unmatched. The CDR3 loop is CASSSRGLVGGDEQFF. DNA for the CDR3: TGCGCCAGCAGCTCCCGGGGACTAGTGGGAGGCGATGAGCAGTTCTTC.

This chain links TRBV19 with TRBJ2-6, with D maybe TRBD2 (5 bases). With 3 bases removed from V and 2 bases from J, the gap between germline ends came to 8 bases. Germline V gene sequence: CDR1 LNHDA, CDR2 SQIVND (reference sequence). There are 15 residues in the CDR3. The CDR3 coding sequence is TGTGCCAGTAGTATGTCCGGGGCTGGGGCCAACGTCCTGACTTTC. Translated: CASSMSGAGANVLTF.

V usage is TRBV30 and J usage is TRBJ1-4; D perhaps matches TRBD1 (6 bases). The CDR3 consists of 14 residues. Trimming removed 8 bases from V and 8 bases from J, with 21 bases in between. Germline V gene data show CDR1 as GTSNPN and CDR2 as SVGIG (reference sequence). CDR3 bases: TGTGCCGGCTCAGGAGGGGGTTATGGGGAAAAACTGTTTTTT. Translation: CAGSGGGYGEKLFF. The variable domain in full, with the rest retrieved from reference TRBV30 and TRBJ1-4, is SQTIHQWPATLVQPVGSPLSLECTVEGTSNPNLYWYRQAAGRGLQLLFYSVGIGQISSEVPQNLSASRPQDRQFILSSKKLLLSDSGFYLCAGSGGGYGEKLFFGSGTQLSVL.

The chain links TRBV28 to TRBJ2-3; the D is unclear. Germline V lookup: CDR1 MDHEN, CDR2 SYDVKM. This CDR3 comprises 13 residues. The ends were cut back, 6 bases at V and 0 bases at J, with 7 bases in the middle. CDR3 region: CASRPPSTDTQYF. As DNA, the CDR3 is TGTGCCAGCAGACCCCCTAGCACAGATACGCAGTATTTT.

This clone was picked up a small number of times. In DNA form, the CDR3 reads TGTGCCATCAGTAATGGCAGGTCGGGCACAGATACGCAGTATTTT. Translated, it gives CAISNGRSGTDTQYF. This chain uses TRBV10-3 with TRBJ2-3; D remains unclear. CDR1 ENHRY and CDR2 SYGVKD come from the germline V gene. The CDR3 sequence is 15 residues long. The germline V and J ends were trimmed by 5 bases and 1 base, with 13 bases remaining between them.

The chain uses TRBV7-9 and TRBJ2-7, with TRBD1 identical over 8 bases. The CDR3 consists of 14 residues. V was clipped by 5 bases and J by 5 bases; unmatched bases: 8. Germline assignment: CDR1 SEHNR and CDR2 FQNEAQ (reference sequence). The DNA for the CDR3 is TGTGCCAGCAGCACCGGACAGGGAAGCAACGAGCAGTACTTC. Residues: CASSTGQGSNEQYF. Based on the CDR3 plus reference TRBV7-9 and TRBJ2-7, the full variable domain is DTGVSQNPRHKITKRGQNVTFRCDPISEHNRLYWYRQTLGQGPEFLTYFQNEAQLEKSRLLSDRFSAERPKGSFSTLEIQRTEQGDSAMYLCASSTGQGSNEQYFGPGTRLTVT.

The chain employs TRBV28 and TRBJ2-7; 13 bases fit TRBD2. Germline assignment: CDR1 MDHEN and CDR2 SYDVKM. Losses at the gene ends were 6 bases for V and 9 bases for J; bases not matched to a gene: 11. CDR3 length: 15 amino acids. The CDR3 loop is CASSGLAGVNSGQYF. As DNA, the CDR3 is TGTGCCAGCAGCGGACTAGCGGGAGTTAACTCGGGGCAGTACTTC. The full variable domain, completed using reference TRBV28 and TRBJ2-7, is DVKVTQSSRYLVKRTGEKVFLECVQDMDHENMFWYRQDPGLGLRLIYFSYDVKMKEKGDIPEGYSVSREKKERFSLILESASTNQTSMYLCASSGLAGVNSGQYFGPGTRLTVT.

The CDR3 region is CAWSARIIEQFF. Written as DNA, the CDR3 is TGTGCCTGGAGTGCCCGGATAATTGAGCAGTTCTTC. The chain has TRBV30 and TRBJ2-1; D gene ambiguous. V was trimmed by 1 base and J by 9 bases, leaving 10 bases between them. The CDR3 runs 12 residues. Germline V gene lookup returns CDR1 GTSNPN and CDR2 SVGIG (reference sequence).

This chain links TRBV7-9 with TRBJ2-1; 12 nucleotides agree with TRBD1. The CDR3 length is 17 residues. V shed 3 bases and J 8 bases; nucleotides not matched to a gene: 11. Germline V gene lookup returns CDR1 SEHNR and CDR2 FQNEAQ (reference sequence). CDR3 sequence: CASSFPGQGALGDEQFF. The CDR3 bases are TGTGCCAGCAGCTTCCCGGGACAGGGGGCATTGGGCGATGAGCAGTTCTTC. The entire variable domain, with the rest obtained from reference TRBV7-9 and TRBJ2-1, is as follows: DTGVSQNPRHKITKRGQNVTFRCDPISEHNRLYWYRQTLGQGPEFLTYFQNEAQLEKSRLLSDRFSAERPKGSFSTLEIQRTEQGDSAMYLCASSFPGQGALGDEQFFGPGTRLTVL.

The chain employs TRBV6-5 and TRBJ2-1; 12 nucleotides line up with TRBD1. The CDR3 has 15 amino acids. Germline V CDR1 and CDR2: MNHEY, SVGAGI. Trimming removed 6 bases from V and 1 base from J; junction bases left unmatched: 1. CDR3 DNA: TGTGCCAGCAGGGGACAGGGGGCATCCTACAATGAGCAGTTCTTC. It translates to CASRGQGASYNEQFF.

The CDR3 DNA is TGTGCCAGCAGCTCGCCTGGGACAGGGTCCTACGAGCAGTACTTC. This encodes CASSSPGTGSYEQYF. The chain couples TRBV5-8 to TRBJ2-7, with 9 bases aligning to TRBD1. V lost 3 bases to trimming and J lost 1 base; unmatched junction nucleotides: 5. Looked up from germline, CDR1 is SGHTS and CDR2 is YDEGEE. The CDR3 spans 15 residues.

V is TRBV9 and J is TRBJ1-2; TRBD1 matches at 7 bases. The germline CDR1 and CDR2 sequences are SGDLS and YYNGEE. This CDR3 contains 15 residues. V shed 4 bases, J shed 0 bases, and the junction held 6 bases outside the gene matches. This chain's CDR3 is CASSPAGGANYGYTF. As DNA, the CDR3 is TGTGCCAGCAGCCCCGCAGGGGGGGCTAACTATGGCTACACCTTC. The entire variable domain, with the rest obtained from reference TRBV9 and TRBJ1-2, is as follows: DSGVTQTPKHLITATGQRVTLRCSPRSGDLSVYWYQQSLDQGLQFLIQYYNGEERAKGNILERFSAQQFPDLHSELNLSSLELGDSALYFCASSPAGGANYGYTFGSGTRLTVV.

This clone was observed a few times. This chain uses TRBV7-9 with TRBJ2-7; D is possibly TRBD1 (6 bases). The CDR3 has 15 residues. CDR1 and CDR2 (germline): SEHNR, FQNEAQ (reference sequence). With 5 bases removed from V and 4 bases from J, the gap between germline ends came to 18 bases. This CDR3 is CASSPTWDTAYEQYF. The CDR3 DNA sequence: TGTGCCAGCAGCCCAACGTGGGACACTGCATACGAGCAGTACTTC.

About this clone: A far larger clone is off by one base, so a read error is likely. This chain links TRBV5-4 with TRBJ2-5; tentatively, D is TRBD2 (7 bases). The germline gives CDR1 SGHNT, CDR2 YYREEE (reference sequence). V lost 4 bases and J 3 bases, leaving 13 bases between the germline ends. The CDR3 loop spans 14 amino acids. The CDR3 DNA follows: TGTGCCAGCAGCGGCGGGGGCCGCAAAGAGACCCAGTACTTC. The encoded protein is CASSGGGRKETQYF.

The chain joins TRBV10-3 to TRBJ1-5, with 10 bases fitting TRBD1. Germline V gene data show CDR1 as ENHRY and CDR2 as SYGVKD. The CDR3 is 13 residues long. V gave up 6 bases and J gave up 4 bases; unmatched junction bases: 0. The CDR3 bases are TGTGCCATCAGGGGACAGGGGAATCAGCCCCAGCATTTT. Protein product: CAIRGQGNQPQHF.

V gene TRBV25-1 combines with J gene TRBJ1-2, with D perhaps matching TRBD1 (5 bases). Germline V gives CDR1 MGHDK, CDR2 SYGVNS. With 4 bases removed from V and 2 bases from J, the gap between germline ends came to 11 bases. CDR3 length: 14 amino acids. The DNA of the CDR3 is TGTGCCAGCAGTGCCTTCGGGACGAACTATGGCTACACCTTC. Translation gives CASSAFGTNYGYTF.